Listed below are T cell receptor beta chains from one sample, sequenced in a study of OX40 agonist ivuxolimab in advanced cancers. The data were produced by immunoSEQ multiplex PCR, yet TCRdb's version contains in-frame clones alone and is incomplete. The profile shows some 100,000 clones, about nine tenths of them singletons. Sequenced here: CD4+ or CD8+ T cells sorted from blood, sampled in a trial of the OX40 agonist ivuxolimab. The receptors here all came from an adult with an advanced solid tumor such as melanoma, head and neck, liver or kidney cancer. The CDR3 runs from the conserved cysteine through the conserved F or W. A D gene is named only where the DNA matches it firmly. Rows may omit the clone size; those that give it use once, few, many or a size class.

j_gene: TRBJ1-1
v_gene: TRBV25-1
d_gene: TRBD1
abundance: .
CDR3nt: TGTGCCAGCAGTATTCTGACAGGGGGCGCGGAAGCTTTCTTT
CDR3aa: CASSILTGGAEAFF

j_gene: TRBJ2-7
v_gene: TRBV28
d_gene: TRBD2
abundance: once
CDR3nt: TGTGCCAGCAGGCGGGAGGGGGACGAGCAGTACTTC
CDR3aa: CASRREGDEQYF

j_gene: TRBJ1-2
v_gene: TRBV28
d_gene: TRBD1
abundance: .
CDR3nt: TGTGCCAGCAGTTCATCAGGACAGGGAAAAGGCTACACCTTC
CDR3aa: CASSSSGQGKGYTF

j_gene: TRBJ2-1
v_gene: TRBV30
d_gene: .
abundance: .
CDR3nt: TGTGCCTGGAGTGGGGGAGTTCGGATGGGTGAGCAGTTCTTC
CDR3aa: CAWSGGVRMGEQFF

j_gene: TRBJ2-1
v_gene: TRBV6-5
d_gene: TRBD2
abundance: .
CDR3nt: TGTGCCAGCAGCCCTGGACTAGCAAGGCGTGAGCAGTTCTTC
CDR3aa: CASSPGLARREQFF

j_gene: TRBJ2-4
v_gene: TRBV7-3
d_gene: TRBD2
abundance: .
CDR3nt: TGTGCCAGCAGCTCTGACGGGGTAGCGGGAGAGAAGGGCCCCCAAGCCAAAAACATTCAGTACTTC
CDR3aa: CASSSDGVAGEKGPQAKNIQYF

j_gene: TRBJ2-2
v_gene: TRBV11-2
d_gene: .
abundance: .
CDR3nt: TGTGCCAGCAGCTTACAACTTCACACCGGGGAGCTGTTTTTT
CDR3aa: CASSLQLHTGELFF

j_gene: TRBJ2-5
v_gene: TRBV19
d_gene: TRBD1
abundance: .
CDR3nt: TGTGCCAGTAGTATTGGACAGGGGAGCCAAGAGACCCAGTACTTC
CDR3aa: CASSIGQGSQETQYF

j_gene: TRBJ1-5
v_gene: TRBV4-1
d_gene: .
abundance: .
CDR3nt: TGCGCCAGCAGCCAAGAGGCCAGCTATAGCAATCAGCCCCAGCATTTT
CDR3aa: CASSQEASYSNQPQHF

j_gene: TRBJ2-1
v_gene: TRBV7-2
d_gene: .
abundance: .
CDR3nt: TGTGCCAGCACCATCGCGGGCCGGAACAATGAGCAGTTCTTC
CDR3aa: CASTIAGRNNEQFF

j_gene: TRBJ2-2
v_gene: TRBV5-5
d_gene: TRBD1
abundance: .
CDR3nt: TGTGCCAGCAGACCTCGCCGGGACAGGGGCACCGGGGAGCTGTTTTTT
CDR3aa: CASRPRRDRGTGELFF

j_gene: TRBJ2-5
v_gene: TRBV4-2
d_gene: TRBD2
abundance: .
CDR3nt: TGTGCCAGCAGCCAAGATTCAATTAGCGCCCGGCGGGAGGGCCACGGGACCCAGTACTTC
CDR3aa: CASSQDSISARREGHGTQYF

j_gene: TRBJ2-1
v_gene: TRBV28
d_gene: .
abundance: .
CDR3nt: TGTGCCAGCAGCCCCCCGTGGGACCGCTCCTCAGGGGAGCAGTTCTTC
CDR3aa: CASSPPWDRSSGEQFF

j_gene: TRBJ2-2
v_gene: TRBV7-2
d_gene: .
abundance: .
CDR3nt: TGTGCCAGCAGGGAGGAATGGCACACCGGGGAGCTGTTTTTT
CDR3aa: CASREEWHTGELFF

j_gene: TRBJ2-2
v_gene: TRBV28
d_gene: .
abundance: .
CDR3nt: TGTGCCAGCAGTCCCGGTGGGGGATCGAACACCGGGGAGCTGTTTTTT
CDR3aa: CASSPGGGSNTGELFF

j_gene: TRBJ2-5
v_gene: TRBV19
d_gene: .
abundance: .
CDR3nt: TGTGCCAGTAGGCGATCCGCGAGTGAGACCCAGTACTTC
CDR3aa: CASRRSASETQYF

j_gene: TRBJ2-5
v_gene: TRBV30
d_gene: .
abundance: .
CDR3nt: TGTGCCTGGACACTACACGAGACCCAGTACTTC
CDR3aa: CAWTLHETQYF

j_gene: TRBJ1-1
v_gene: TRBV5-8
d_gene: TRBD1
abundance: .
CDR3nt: TGTGCCAGCAGCCGGACAGGGGCAACGGCTAACACTGAAGCTTTCTTT
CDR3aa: CASSRTGATANTEAFF

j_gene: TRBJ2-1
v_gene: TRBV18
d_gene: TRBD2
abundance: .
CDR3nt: TGTGCCAGCTCACCTAGTCGTAGCCTAGCGGGATATGAGCAGTTCTTC
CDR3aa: CASSPSRSLAGYEQFF

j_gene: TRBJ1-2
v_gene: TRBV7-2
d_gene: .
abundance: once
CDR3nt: TGTGCCAGCAGCTTTTTTGGAGGCACTAACTATGGCTACACCTTC
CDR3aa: CASSFFGGTNYGYTF

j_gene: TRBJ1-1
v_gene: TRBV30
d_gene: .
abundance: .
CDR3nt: TGTGCCTGGACGCCAGGGCGGTACACTGAAGCTTTCTTT
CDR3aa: CAWTPGRYTEAFF

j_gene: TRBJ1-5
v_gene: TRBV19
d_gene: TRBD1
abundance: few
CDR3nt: TGTGCCAGTAGTGAACAGGGGGCTTATAGCAATCAGCCCCAGCATTTT
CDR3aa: CASSEQGAYSNQPQHF

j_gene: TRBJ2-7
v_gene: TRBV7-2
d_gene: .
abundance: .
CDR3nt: TGTGCCAGCAGCCCAACAGGGCAGCGGTACTACGAGCAGTACTTC
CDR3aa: CASSPTGQRYYEQYF

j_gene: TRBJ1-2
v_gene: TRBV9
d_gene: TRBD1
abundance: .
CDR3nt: TGTGCCAGCAGCGCCGGGACAGATCTTATCTCTTCTGGCTACACCTTC
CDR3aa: CASSAGTDLISSGYTF

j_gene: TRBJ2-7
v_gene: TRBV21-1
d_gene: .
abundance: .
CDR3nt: TGTGCCAGCAGCAAAGCGTCGCGGGGCTGCTACGAGCAGTACTTC
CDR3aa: CASSKASRGCYEQYF

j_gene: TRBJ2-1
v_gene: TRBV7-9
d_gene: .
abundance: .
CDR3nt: TGTGCCAGCAGCTTAGCGAACGGGGCGGGAAATGAGCAGTTCTTC
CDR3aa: CASSLANGAGNEQFF

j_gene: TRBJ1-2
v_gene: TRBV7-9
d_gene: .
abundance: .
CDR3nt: TGTGCCAGCAGCAACCCCGGCGGGGGAGCCTACACCTTC
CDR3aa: CASSNPGGGAYTF

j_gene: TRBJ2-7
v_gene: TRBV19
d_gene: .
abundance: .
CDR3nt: TGTGCCAGTGCAGCTCAGAGTAAAGTGTACGAGCAGTACTTC
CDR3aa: CASAAQSKVYEQYF

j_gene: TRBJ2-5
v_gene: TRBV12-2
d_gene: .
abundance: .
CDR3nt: TGTGCAAGTCGCGAGCAAACAGGGAGCAGTACCGCTCCTCAAGAGACCCAGTACTTC
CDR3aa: CASREQTGSSTAPQETQYF

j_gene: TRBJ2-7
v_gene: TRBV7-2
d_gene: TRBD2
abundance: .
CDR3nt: TGTGCCAGCAGCTCGATCGGGAGGGCCTACGAGCAGTACTTC
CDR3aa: CASSSIGRAYEQYF

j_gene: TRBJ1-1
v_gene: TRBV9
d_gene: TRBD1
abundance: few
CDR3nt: TGTGCCAGCAGCGTAGAGACAGGGGCCACTGAAGCTTTCTTT
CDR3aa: CASSVETGATEAFF

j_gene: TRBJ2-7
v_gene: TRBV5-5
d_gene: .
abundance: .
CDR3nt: TGTGCCAGCACCCTGACAGAGAGCTCCTACGAGCAGTACTTC
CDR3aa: CASTLTESSYEQYF

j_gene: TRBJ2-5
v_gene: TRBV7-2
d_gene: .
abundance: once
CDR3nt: TGTGCCAGCAGCCCGCGGCAAGACACTTCGGAGACCCAGTACTTC
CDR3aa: CASSPRQDTSETQYF

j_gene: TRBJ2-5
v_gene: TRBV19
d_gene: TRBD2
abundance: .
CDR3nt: TGTGCCAGTAGTATTTCGGGGACGTTAATAGCGGGAGAGACCCAGTACTTC
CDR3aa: CASSISGTLIAGETQYF

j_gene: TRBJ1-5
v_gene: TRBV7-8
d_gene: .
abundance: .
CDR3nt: TGTGCCAGCAGCTTACACGGGGCGAATCAGCCCCAGCATTTT
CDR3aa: CASSLHGANQPQHF

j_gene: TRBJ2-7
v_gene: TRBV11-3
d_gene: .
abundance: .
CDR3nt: TGTGCCAGCAGCTTCCAGGCGAGTAACTCCTACGAGCAGTACTTC
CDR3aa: CASSFQASNSYEQYF

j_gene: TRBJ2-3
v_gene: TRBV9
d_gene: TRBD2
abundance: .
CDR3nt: TGTGCCAGCAGCGTAGGCGGGACTAGCGGGATTAGCACAGATACGCAGTATTTT
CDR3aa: CASSVGGTSGISTDTQYF

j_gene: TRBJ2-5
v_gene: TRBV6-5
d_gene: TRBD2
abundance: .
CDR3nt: TGTGCCAGCAGTTACGGGACTAGCGGGACGGACTTC
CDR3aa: CASSYGTSGTDF

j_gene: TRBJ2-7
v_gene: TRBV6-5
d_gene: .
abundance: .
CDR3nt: TGTGCCAGCAGTTACGGCAGGGGCTACGAGCAGTACTTC
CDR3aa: CASSYGRGYEQYF

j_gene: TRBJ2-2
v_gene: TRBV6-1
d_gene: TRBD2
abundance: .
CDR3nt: TGTGCCAGCAGTTCCGGACTAGCGAGCACCGGGGAGCTGTTTTTT
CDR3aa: CASSSGLASTGELFF